These 23 T cell receptor beta chains were sequenced from one sample in a study of CD8 T cells in ankylosing spondylitis. Overall study results and limits: Within ankylosing spondylitis blood, a TCR beta motif made up of seven to nine highly homologous variants appeared to be characteristic.

These TCRs are of unknown antigen specificity. TCRdb re-called the 5' RACE reads with MiXCR, one entry per CDR3 protein. The repertoire holds 700,000 to 850,000 distinct CDR3 sequences, 12% seen once, with 0.51% in the top ten. The sequenced sample consisted of blood, either unsorted or a sorted T cell fraction (not recorded which). All receptors derive from a male donor with ankylosing spondylitis.

In this sample, this clonotype turned up a few times. The chain joins TRBV20-1 to TRBJ2-7, with a possible D match to TRBD1 (6 bases). The germline CDR1 and CDR2 sequences are DFQATT and SNEGSKA (reference sequence). This CDR3 is 14 amino acids long. The V end lost 2 bases, the J end lost 6 bases, and 17 bases lay between the germline ends. The CDR3 sequence: CSARLGGPLGEQYF. The CDR3 nucleotides are TGCAGTGCTAGACTTGGGGGCCCCCTCGGCGAGCAGTACTTC.

This clonotype was observed a few times. V is TRBV20-1 and J is TRBJ2-7; no clear D. This CDR3 contains 13 residues. V dropped 3 bases and J dropped 0 bases, with 9 bases sitting between them. Germline CDR1 DFQATT, CDR2 SNEGSKA (reference sequence). The CDR3 DNA reads as TGCAGTGCTAGGGGGTACCTCTCCTACGAGCAGTACTTC. Amino acids: CSARGYLSYEQYF.

V is TRBV20-1 and J is TRBJ2-3, with TRBD1 identical over 8 bases. Germline trimming cut 0 bases from V and 14 bases from J; bases unmatched to any gene: 7. Looked up from germline, CDR1 is DFQATT and CDR2 is SNEGSKA (reference sequence). The CDR3 runs 12 residues. This CDR3 reads CSAREGDRKPYF. CDR3 nucleotides: TGCAGTGCTAGAGAGGGGGACAGGAAGCCGTATTTT.

This clonotype was seen ten or more times. The rearrangement uses TRBV5-1 and TRBJ2-7, with 11 bases aligning to TRBD1. V was pared by 0 bases and J by 6 bases, with 8 bases of the junction left unmatched. Per the germline V gene, CDR1 is SGHRS and CDR2 is YFSETQ. There are 16 residues in the CDR3. The CDR3 nucleotides are TGCGCCAGCAGCTTGGGGGACAGGGGGGAGTTGAGCGAGCAGTACTTC. It specifies CASSLGDRGELSEQYF.

This chain connects TRBV25-1 to TRBJ2-7, with D perhaps matching TRBD1 (5 bases). Germline CDR1 and CDR2: MGHDK and SYGVNS. This CDR3 has 14 residues. The V end lost 2 bases, the J end lost 0 bases, and 8 bases lay between the germline ends. CDR3 DNA sequence: TGTGCCAGCAGTGAAGGACACCTCTCCTACGAGCAGTACTTC. It specifies CASSEGHLSYEQYF.

The gene calls are TRBV20-1 and TRBJ2-7; no clear D gene. Germline V CDR1 and CDR2: DFQATT, SNEGSKA (reference sequence). This CDR3 is 14 amino acids long. V lost 3 bases and J 2 bases, leaving 14 bases between the germline ends. CDR3 DNA sequence: TGCAGTGCTAGCACGGCTGACTGGGCCTACGAGCAGTACTTC. It specifies CSASTADWAYEQYF.

This clonotype was observed a handful of times. The V gene is TRBV10-3, the J gene TRBJ1-1; D might be TRBD1 (5 bases). Trimming cost V 9 bases and J 9 bases, with 14 bases left between them. CDR1 and CDR2 from the germline V gene are ENHRY and SYGVKD. The CDR3 extends over 11 amino acids. CDR3 DNA: TGTGCCATTTTTACCGGGACCCAAGCTTTCTTT. Its translation is CAIFTGTQAFF.

This clonotype showed up many times. This sequence joins TRBV7-2 and TRBJ1-1; D not certain. Germline CDR1 reads SGHTA; CDR2 reads FQGNSA. This CDR3 spans 12 amino acids. V lost 1 base and J lost 7, with 7 bases in between. CDR3 bases: TGTGCCAGCAGCTTAGTGGGGTATGAAGCTTTCTTT. It specifies CASSLVGYEAFF.

There are a few counts of this clonotype. V and J are TRBV6-6 and TRBJ2-7; D ambiguous. This CDR3 comprises 13 residues. V lost 10 bases, J lost 4 bases, and 17 bases lay in between. Per the germline V gene, CDR1 is MNHNY and CDR2 is SVGAGI (reference sequence). CDR3 residues: CATSPLARYEQYF. In DNA form, the CDR3 reads TGTGCCACCTCCCCGCTGGCCCGTTACGAGCAGTACTTC.

The gene calls are TRBV4-3 and TRBJ2-5; D tentatively reads TRBD1 or TRBD2 (5 bases each). CDR1 is LGHNA and CDR2 is YSLEER in the germline V gene. With 1 base removed from V and 2 bases from J, the gap between germline ends came to 11 bases. The CDR3 length is 15 residues. The CDR3 here is CASSQGPGPQETQYF. The CDR3 DNA sequence: TGCGCCAGCAGCCAAGGCCCGGGACCGCAAGAGACCCAGTACTTC.

This clonotype has at least ten counts. The chain is built from TRBV20-1 and TRBJ2-7; the match to TRBD2 covers 7 bases. V shed 4 bases and J 1 base; nucleotides not matched to a gene: 7. The germline CDR1 and CDR2 sequences are DFQATT and SNEGSKA (reference sequence). This CDR3 is 14 amino acids long. CDR3 sequence: CSATGLVLSYEQYF. Written as DNA, the CDR3 is TGCAGTGCTACTGGACTAGTGCTATCCTACGAGCAGTACTTC.

This clonotype was seen many times. V usage is TRBV5-1 and J usage is TRBJ1-1; no firm D call. The CDR3 sequence is 14 residues long. With 1 base removed from V and 4 bases from J, the gap between germline ends came to 11 bases. Germline CDR1 reads SGHRS; CDR2 reads YFSETQ. The CDR3 region is CASSLSVGSTEAFF. For the CDR3, the DNA is TGCGCCAGCAGCTTGTCGGTGGGGTCCACTGAAGCTTTCTTT.

This clonotype was counted between two and nine times. One base away lies a much larger clone, so this may be a sequencing read error. V gene TRBV20-1 combines with J gene TRBJ2-3; D is possibly TRBD1 (5 bases). CDR1 is DFQATT and CDR2 is SNEGSKA in the germline V gene (reference sequence). The CDR3 totals 17 residues. The CDR3: CCARDKIRKKGKDTQYF. CDR3 nucleotide sequence: TGCTGTGCTAGAGATAAAATCAGGAAGAAGGGGAAAGATACGCAGTATTTT.

The chain is built from TRBV6-1 and TRBJ1-5, with TRBD1 matching 7 bases. CDR1 and CDR2 (germline): MNHNS, SASEGT. V lost 6 bases to trimming and J lost 4 bases; unmatched junction nucleotides: 6. The length of the CDR3 is 14 residues. The CDR3 loop is CASSFDRENQPQHF. The CDR3 coding sequence is TGTGCCAGCAGCTTCGACAGGGAAAATCAGCCCCAGCATTTT.

This clonotype showed up just a few times. The junction and the germline gene differ at one end; a read error may be behind it. The V gene is TRBV6-5, the J gene TRBJ2-1; D is perhaps TRBD1 (6 bases). CDR1 and CDR2 from the germline V gene are MNHEY and SVGAGI. The CDR3 has 15 amino acids. The CDR3 protein is CASTYSIQGHNEQFF. CDR3 nucleotide sequence: TGTGCCAGCACTTACTCCATACAGGGCCACAATGAGCAGTTCTTC.

A few counts support this clonotype. The genes are TRBV11-2 and TRBJ1-4, with D perhaps matching TRBD1 (5 bases). CDR1 and CDR2 (germline): SGHAT, FQNNGV. The CDR3 spans 13 residues. The V and J ends lost 3 bases and 8 bases respectively, with 10 bases between them. Here the CDR3 DNA reads TGTGCCAGCAGCTTGGGACGATTAGAAAAACTGTTTTTT. Protein sequence: CASSLGRLEKLFF.

This sequence joins TRBV10-1 and TRBJ2-5, with D possibly matching TRBD2 (6 bases). CDR1 and CDR2 from the germline V gene are WNHNN and SYGVQD (reference sequence). V gave up 0 bases and J gave up 5 bases, with 13 bases separating them. CDR3 length: 15 amino acids. The CDR3 nucleotides read TGCGCCAGCAGTGAGTCGAGGGGAGGAGGGGAGACCCAGTACTTC. Translating gives CASSESRGGGETQYF.

This chain uses TRBV20-1 with TRBJ1-6; the D gene is possibly TRBD1 (6 bases). Trimming left V 6 bases short and J 2 bases short, with 11 bases between. Looked up from germline, CDR1 is DFQATT and CDR2 is SNEGSKA (reference sequence). The length of the CDR3 is 14 residues. The CDR3 DNA sequence: TGCAGTGCCGAGGCAGGGGCCTATAATTCACCCCTCCACTTT. It translates to CSAEAGAYNSPLHF.

This clonotype has only a few counts. The rearrangement joins TRBV5-1 to TRBJ2-2, with no clear D. V lost 0 bases to trimming and J lost 6 bases, with 15 bases between them. CDR3 length: 16 amino acids. The V gene's germline CDR1 is SGHRS and CDR2 YFSETQ. The CDR3 DNA reads TGCGCCAGCAGCTTGGTCCCGAGTGTTGGGCCCGGGGAGCTGTTTTTT. It translates to CASSLVPSVGPGELFF.

This clonotype has just a few counts. The rearrangement links TRBV7-9 to TRBJ2-7; 11 bases align to TRBD1. This CDR3 is 15 amino acids long. The V gene end was trimmed by 4 bases and the J gene end by 1 base; junction bases not matched to a gene: 3. Germline values: CDR1 SEHNR, CDR2 FQNEAQ (reference sequence). CDR3 DNA: TGTGCCAGCAGCTGGACAGGGGGCGCATCCTACGAGCAGTACTTC. It is translated as CASSWTGGASYEQYF.

V gene TRBV20-1 combines with J gene TRBJ2-1; 10 bases line up with TRBD1. J was trimmed by 8 bases and V by 0 bases; bases with no gene match: 4. This CDR3 region has 14 residues. From germline, CDR1 is DFQATT and CDR2 SNEGSKA (reference sequence). The CDR3 spells CSARDDRGLYEQFF. DNA for the CDR3: TGCAGTGCTAGAGACGACAGGGGGCTCTATGAGCAGTTCTTC.

There are many counts of this clonotype. This chain joins TRBV20-1 and TRBJ2-4; a weak D match, TRBD2 (6 bases). The CDR3 consists of 13 residues. V lost 2 bases, J lost 4 bases, and 9 bases lay in between. CDR1 is DFQATT and CDR2 is SNEGSKA in the germline V gene (reference sequence). The CDR3 is CSARSGTKNIQYF. Written as DNA, the CDR3 is TGCAGTGCTAGATCCGGGACTAAAAACATTCAGTACTTC.

Ten or more counts support this clonotype. Here the CDR3 DNA reads TGTGCCACCTCTGTTCCGGGACAGACCACCGGGGAGCTGTTTTTT. It is translated as CATSVPGQTTGELFF. The rearrangement joins TRBV28 to TRBJ2-2; the match to TRBD1 covers 7 bases. Germline V gives CDR1 MDHEN, CDR2 SYDVKM. The ends lost 10 bases at V and 4 bases at J; junction bases unmatched: 12. The CDR3 runs 15 residues.